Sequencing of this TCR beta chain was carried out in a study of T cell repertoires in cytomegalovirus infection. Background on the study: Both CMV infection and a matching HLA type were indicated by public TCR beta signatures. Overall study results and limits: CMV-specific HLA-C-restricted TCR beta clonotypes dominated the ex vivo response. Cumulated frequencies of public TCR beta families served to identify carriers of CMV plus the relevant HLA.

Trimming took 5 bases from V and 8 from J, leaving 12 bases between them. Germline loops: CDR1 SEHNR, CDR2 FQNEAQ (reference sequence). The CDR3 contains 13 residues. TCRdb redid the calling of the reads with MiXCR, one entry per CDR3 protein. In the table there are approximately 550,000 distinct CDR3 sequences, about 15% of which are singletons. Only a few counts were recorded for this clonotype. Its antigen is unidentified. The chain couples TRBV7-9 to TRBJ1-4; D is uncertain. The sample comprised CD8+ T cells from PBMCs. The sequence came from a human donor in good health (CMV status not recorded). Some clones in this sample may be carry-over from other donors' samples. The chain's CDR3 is CASSGPRGEKLFF. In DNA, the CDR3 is TGTGCCAGCAGCGGACCAAGAGGGGAAAAACTGTTTTTT.